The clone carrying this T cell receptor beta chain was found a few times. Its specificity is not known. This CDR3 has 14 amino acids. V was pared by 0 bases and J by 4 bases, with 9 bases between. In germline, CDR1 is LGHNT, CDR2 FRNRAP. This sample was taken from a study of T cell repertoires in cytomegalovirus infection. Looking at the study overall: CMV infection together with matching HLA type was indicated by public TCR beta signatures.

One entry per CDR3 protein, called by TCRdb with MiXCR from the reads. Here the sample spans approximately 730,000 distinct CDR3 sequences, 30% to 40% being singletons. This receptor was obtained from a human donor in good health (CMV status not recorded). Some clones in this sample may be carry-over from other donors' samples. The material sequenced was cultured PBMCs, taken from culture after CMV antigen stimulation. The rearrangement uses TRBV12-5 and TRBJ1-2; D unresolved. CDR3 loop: CASGLVPGSYGYTF. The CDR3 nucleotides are TGTGCTAGTGGTTTGGTCCCCGGCAGCTATGGCTACACCTTC.